Listed below are T cell receptor beta chains from one sample, sequenced in a study of a mutant IDH1 vaccine in newly diagnosed glioma. Sequenced by immunoSEQ multiplex PCR; TCRdb stores in-frame clones only, minus some. Of about 33,000 clones in the sample, roughly 70% are singletons; the top ten hold roughly 9.8%. These receptors lack a known antigen. The sequencing used PBMCs, collected from a glioma patient whose treatment included an IDH1 peptide vaccine. These receptors all come from a man aged 40-49 years with glioma. Both conserved end residues are part of each CDR3. D genes are given only for firm matches. Not all rows give a size; the values are once, few, many and, for expanded clones, a class.

V gene: TRBV19; D gene: TRBD2; J gene: TRBJ2-1; clone size: few; CDR3 DNA: TGTGCCAGTAGTAAAAACCCTTCGTCTAGCGGGAGTCTCAATGAGCAGTTCTTC; CDR3 protein: CASSKNPSSSGSLNEQFF
V gene: TRBV11-3; D gene: NA; J gene: TRBJ1-1; clone size: NA; CDR3 DNA: TGTGCCAGCAGCTTAGCCTCACACGGACTCGAAGCTTTCTTT; CDR3 protein: CASSLASHGLEAFF
V gene: TRBV10-2; D gene: TRBD1; J gene: TRBJ1-1; clone size: NA; CDR3 DNA: TGCGCCAGCAGTGAGCCCCGCTCGGGACAGGGAAGCACTGAAGCTTTCTTT; CDR3 protein: CASSEPRSGQGSTEAFF
V gene: TRBV7-9; D gene: TRBD1; J gene: TRBJ2-5; clone size: NA; CDR3 DNA: TGTGCCAGCAGCGCCTCAGGGGGCAAAGAGACCCAGTACTTC; CDR3 protein: CASSASGGKETQYF
V gene: TRBV29-1; D gene: NA; J gene: TRBJ2-5; clone size: NA; CDR3 DNA: TGCAGTGTTGGGGGAGGCCAAGAGACCCAGTACTTC; CDR3 protein: CSVGGGQETQYF
V gene: TRBV5-6; D gene: TRBD1; J gene: TRBJ1-3; clone size: NA; CDR3 DNA: TGTGCCAGCAGCTCGGGAAGACAGGGGAAATACTCTGGAAACACCATATATTTT; CDR3 protein: CASSSGRQGKYSGNTIYF
V gene: TRBV10-2; D gene: TRBD2; J gene: TRBJ2-7; clone size: NA; CDR3 DNA: TGCGCCAGCAGGGGACTAGAATCTTCGTCTTACGAGCAGTACTTC; CDR3 protein: CASRGLESSSYEQYF
V gene: TRBV5-5; D gene: NA; J gene: TRBJ1-1; clone size: NA; CDR3 DNA: TGTGCCAGCAGCCCCTCCTGGGCTGGAGTGGGTGAAGCTTTCTTT; CDR3 protein: CASSPSWAGVGEAFF
V gene: TRBV11-2; D gene: NA; J gene: TRBJ1-2; clone size: NA; CDR3 DNA: TGTGCCGTCCCCTGGGGTCCCTATGGCTACACCTTC; CDR3 protein: CAVPWGPYGYTF
V gene: TRBV5-4; D gene: NA; J gene: TRBJ2-5; clone size: NA; CDR3 DNA: TGTGCCAGCAGCTTTTCTTCGACACAAGAGACCCAGTACTTC; CDR3 protein: CASSFSSTQETQYF
V gene: TRBV5-4; D gene: NA; J gene: TRBJ2-7; clone size: NA; CDR3 DNA: TGTGCCAGCAGGGTGGACGGATACCCCTACGAGCAGTACTTC; CDR3 protein: CASRVDGYPYEQYF
V gene: TRBV7-2; D gene: NA; J gene: TRBJ2-1; clone size: NA; CDR3 DNA: TGTGCCAGCAGCTCCCAGCGGGCGTTTGGAAATGAGCAGTTCTTC; CDR3 protein: CASSSQRAFGNEQFF
V gene: TRBV10-3; D gene: NA; J gene: TRBJ1-5; clone size: medium-sized; CDR3 DNA: TGTGCCATCTCCAGGGATTCCAATCAGCCCCAGCATTTT; CDR3 protein: CAISRDSNQPQHF
V gene: TRBV11-1; D gene: TRBD1; J gene: TRBJ2-7; clone size: NA; CDR3 DNA: TGTGCCAGCTCTAAACAGGGGTCGCTTTTCTACGAGCAGTACTTC; CDR3 protein: CASSKQGSLFYEQYF
V gene: TRBV5-1; D gene: NA; J gene: TRBJ2-3; clone size: NA; CDR3 DNA: TGCGCCAGCAGCTTGGGGCCGCCTGAAGGGGGCACAGATACGCAGTATTTT; CDR3 protein: CASSLGPPEGGTDTQYF
V gene: TRBV4-3; D gene: TRBD2; J gene: TRBJ2-3; clone size: few; CDR3 DNA: TGCGCCAGCAGCCCCGGGACTACCTCGGGAGATACGCAGTATTTT; CDR3 protein: CASSPGTTSGDTQYF
V gene: TRBV6-5; D gene: NA; J gene: TRBJ1-1; clone size: medium-sized; CDR3 DNA: TGTGCCAGCAGTTACCCGGGATATAACACTGAAGCTTTCTTT; CDR3 protein: CASSYPGYNTEAFF
V gene: TRBV29-1; D gene: NA; J gene: TRBJ1-1; clone size: NA; CDR3 DNA: TGCAGCGTTGCGGGGCACCCGAACACTGAAGCTTTCTTT; CDR3 protein: CSVAGHPNTEAFF
V gene: TRBV6-1; D gene: TRBD1; J gene: TRBJ1-3; clone size: NA; CDR3 DNA: TGTGCCAGCAAGAGTGGGGACAGCTCTGGAAACACCATATATTTT; CDR3 protein: CASKSGDSSGNTIYF
V gene: TRBV28; D gene: TRBD1; J gene: TRBJ1-2; clone size: NA; CDR3 DNA: TGTGCCAGCAGGCAACAGGGGGGGGGCTATGGCTACACCTTC; CDR3 protein: CASRQQGGGYGYTF
V gene: TRBV7-9; D gene: NA; J gene: TRBJ1-2; clone size: NA; CDR3 DNA: TGTGCCAGCAGCCCGAAAGGGGCGCAGGGGTACTATGGCTACACCTTC; CDR3 protein: CASSPKGAQGYYGYTF
V gene: TRBV4-1; D gene: NA; J gene: TRBJ1-2; clone size: few; CDR3 DNA: TGCGCCAGCAGCTTCAGTGGAGGGGTTATCGGCTACACCTTC; CDR3 protein: CASSFSGGVIGYTF
V gene: TRBV20-1; D gene: NA; J gene: TRBJ2-1; clone size: few; CDR3 DNA: TGCAGTGCTAGAGCCGACAATGAGCAGTTCTTC; CDR3 protein: CSARADNEQFF
V gene: TRBV20-1; D gene: NA; J gene: TRBJ2-1; clone size: NA; CDR3 DNA: TGCAGTGCTAGATCGGGTGATGAGCAGTTCTTC; CDR3 protein: CSARSGDEQFF
V gene: TRBV6-6; D gene: NA; J gene: TRBJ2-5; clone size: NA; CDR3 DNA: TGTGCCAGCAGTTTGACGGAACAAGAGACCCAGTACTTC; CDR3 protein: CASSLTEQETQYF
V gene: TRBV7-2; D gene: NA; J gene: TRBJ2-3; clone size: NA; CDR3 DNA: TGTGCCAGCAGCTTAGTACGGAGCGGTGGGGATACGCAGTATTTT; CDR3 protein: CASSLVRSGGDTQYF
V gene: TRBV5-1; D gene: NA; J gene: TRBJ1-1; clone size: few; CDR3 DNA: TGCGCCAGCAGCCTAAGGGGTGGCACTGAAGCTTTCTTT; CDR3 protein: CASSLRGGTEAFF
V gene: TRBV7-2; D gene: NA; J gene: TRBJ2-5; clone size: once; CDR3 DNA: TGTGCCAGCAGCTCTGAATCAGGGGTTGTGGAGACCCAGTACTTC; CDR3 protein: CASSSESGVVETQYF
V gene: TRBV6-5; D gene: NA; J gene: TRBJ2-5; clone size: NA; CDR3 DNA: TGTGCCAGCAGTTTAGGAGCGGCACAAGAGACCCAGTACTTC; CDR3 protein: CASSLGAAQETQYF
V gene: TRBV9; D gene: NA; J gene: TRBJ2-3; clone size: NA; CDR3 DNA: TGTGCCAGCAGCGCCTACAACACAGATACGCAGTATTTT; CDR3 protein: CASSAYNTDTQYF
V gene: TRBV27; D gene: TRBD1; J gene: TRBJ1-5; clone size: NA; CDR3 DNA: TGTGCCTGCAAGGCGGGACAGGATCACAATCAGCCCCAGCATTTT; CDR3 protein: CACKAGQDHNQPQHF